This entry lists 15 T cell receptor beta chains sequenced from one sample in a study of regulatory T cells in long-lasting Graves disease. Time point denoted: newly diagnosed GD, antithyroid drugs for less than 3 months. PBMCs were the source of the RNA used for TCR sequencing. CDR3-region Arm-PCR and iRepertoire HTBI primers produced the TCR beta libraries. Each CDR3 protein is one row after TCRdb ran MiXCR on the multiplex PCR reads. The table lists hundreds of thousands of distinct CDR3 sequences, around 17% of them singletons. These same data were also listed under a study on T cells in Graves' hyperthyroidism and ophthalmopathy.

Specimen: peripheral blood mononuclear cells (PBMCs), collected at new diagnosis, from a patient treated with antithyroid drugs. These receptors originate from a woman aged 25 to 45 with Graves disease.

This clonotype showed up many times. This sequence joins TRBV28 and TRBJ2-7, with TRBD1 identical over 7 bases. The germline V gene has CDR1 MDHEN and CDR2 SYDVKM. V dropped 5 bases and J dropped 6; count of bases not matched to a gene: 13. This CDR3 has 15 residues. The CDR3 loop is CASSGSTGMVSEQYF. CDR3 sequence (DNA): TGTGCCAGCAGTGGGTCGACAGGGATGGTAAGCGAGCAGTACTTC.

V usage is TRBV6-5 and J usage is TRBJ2-1; 9 bases fit TRBD1. The V segment lost 2 bases and the J segment 4 bases; nucleotides outside the gene matches: 6. The CDR3 length is 16 residues. From germline, CDR1 is MNHEY and CDR2 SVGAGI. The CDR3 loop is CASSYGGTGTYNEQFF. The DNA of the CDR3 is TGTGCCAGCAGTTACGGTGGGACAGGGACTTACAATGAGCAGTTCTTC.

This clonotype showed up many times. The chain couples TRBV7-2 to TRBJ2-7; TRBD2 matches 9 bases. The CDR3 extends over 14 amino acids. Germline loops: CDR1 SGHTA, CDR2 FQGNSA. With 5 bases clipped from V and 5 bases from J, the junction kept 7 bases outside the gene matches. In DNA, the CDR3 is TGTGCCAGCAGCCCGGGACTAGCTTCCCACGAGCAGTACTTC. Protein sequence: CASSPGLASHEQYF.

This clonotype was detected many times. The junction differs from germline at one of its ends, possibly a read error. The V gene is TRBV5-1, the J gene TRBJ2-7, with D tentatively TRBD1 or TRBD2 (6 bases each). Germline values: CDR1 SGHRS, CDR2 YFSETQ. This CDR3 has 15 amino acids. The CDR3, as DNA: TGTGCCAGCAGCTTAGCAGGAGGGGGCTCCTACGAGCAGTACTTC. Protein: CASSLAGGGSYEQYF.

This clonotype was seen at least ten times. The chain is built from TRBV20-1 and TRBJ2-3; 9 bases agree with TRBD1. The ends lost 4 bases at V and 1 base at J; junction bases unmatched: 9. Germline CDR1 DFQATT, CDR2 SNEGSKA (reference sequence). The CDR3 length is 16 residues. In nucleotides, the CDR3 is TGCAGTGCTATACCTGGACAGGGGAAGGGCACAGATACGCAGTATTTT. Amino acid sequence: CSAIPGQGKGTDTQYF.

This chain connects TRBV5-1 to TRBJ2-7; D is tentatively TRBD1 or TRBD2 (6 bases each). Per the germline V gene, CDR1 is SGHRS and CDR2 is YFSETQ. V was trimmed by 0 bases and J by 0 bases, leaving 13 bases between them. This CDR3 is built from 16 residues. CDR3 protein: CASSLGRGAGSYEQYF. For the CDR3, the DNA is TGCGCCAGCAGCTTGGGAAGGGGGGCAGGCTCCTACGAGCAGTACTTC.

The table lists this clonotype with a few counts. This chain connects TRBV5-4 to TRBJ2-7, with D perhaps TRBD1 (5 bases). The CDR3 contains 14 residues. V was cut by 6 bases and J by 3 bases, with 16 bases left in between. Germline CDR1 reads SGHNT; CDR2 reads YYREEE (reference sequence). CDR3 region: CASKQGEVGYEQYF. The DNA of the CDR3 is TGTGCCAGCAAGCAGGGTGAAGTAGGCTACGAGCAGTACTTC.

In this sample, this clonotype turned up many times. The chain couples TRBV6-2 or TRBV6-3 to TRBJ1-2, with 11 bases lining up with TRBD1. This CDR3 region has 15 residues. Germline CDR1 and CDR2: MNHEY and SVGEGT. V lost 2 bases, J lost 4 bases, and 3 bases stayed unmatched. CDR3: CASSYGGTGGYGYTF. The CDR3 DNA sequence: TGTGCCAGCAGTTACGGGGGGACAGGGGGCTATGGCTACACCTTC.

In its sample, this clonotype was seen many times. The chain links TRBV6-1 to TRBJ1-1, with a tentative D call TRBD1 (5 bases). The CDR3 runs to 15 residues. V lost 6 bases to trimming and J lost 4 bases, with 18 bases between them. The germline V gene has CDR1 MNHNS and CDR2 SASEGT. CDR3 amino acids: CASRRDGQGATEAFF. The CDR3 DNA follows: TGTGCCAGCAGAAGAGATGGGCAGGGCGCCACTGAAGCTTTCTTT.

In regard to this clonotype: This may be a read error: a much more frequent sequence differs by one nucleotide. This sequence joins TRBV10-3 and TRBJ1-3, with D unclear. Trimming removed 10 bases from V and 5 bases from J, with 15 bases in between. CDR3 length: 13 residues. Per the germline V gene, CDR1 is ENHRY and CDR2 is SYGVKD. CDR3 sequence reads: CASSPITRNTIYF. The CDR3 DNA follows: TGTGCCAGCAGCCCCATCACTAGAAACACCATATATTTT.

This clonotype has only a few counts. The chain employs TRBV5-1 and TRBJ2-7; D is unclear. CDR3 length: 16 amino acids. The germline V gene has CDR1 SGHRS and CDR2 YFSETQ. The V gene lost 1 base and the J gene lost 0 bases, with 14 bases spanning the gap. The CDR3 protein is CASSLSVVPNSYEQYF. CDR3 nucleotide sequence: TGCGCCAGCAGCTTGTCTGTAGTACCAAACTCCTACGAGCAGTACTTC.

This clonotype was seen a few times. The chain couples TRBV15 to TRBJ2-7, with 8 positions matching TRBD1. Germline trimming cut 0 bases from V and 6 bases from J; bases unmatched to any gene: 10. Germline CDR1 is LNHNV and CDR2 is YYDKDF (reference sequence). The CDR3 has 16 amino acids. The CDR3 spells CATSRDYRDRTFEQYF. CDR3 in DNA: TGTGCCACCAGCAGAGATTACCGGGACAGGACCTTCGAGCAGTACTTC.

The chain carries TRBV10-2 and TRBJ2-3; the D gene is possibly TRBD1 (6 bases). Germline V gives CDR1 WSHSY, CDR2 SAAADI. Trimming left V 6 bases short and J 6 bases short, with 22 bases between. The CDR3 sequence is 16 residues long. The CDR3 sequence is CASSAGQPLVGDTQYF. The CDR3 DNA reads as TGCGCCAGCAGCGCAGGACAGCCCTTAGTAGGGGATACGCAGTATTTT.

The rearrangement uses TRBV3-1 and TRBJ2-7; 9 nucleotides agree with TRBD2. Germline values: CDR1 LGHDT, CDR2 YNNKEL (reference sequence). The CDR3 sequence is 15 residues long. Losses at the gene ends were 4 bases for V and 2 bases for J; bases not matched to a gene: 6. CDR3 residues: CASSREAGGAYEQYF. CDR3 DNA: TGTGCCAGCAGCCGAGAAGCGGGAGGAGCCTACGAGCAGTACTTC.

This clonotype was seen at least ten times. J is TRBJ1-1 and V is TRBV19; D unresolved. Germline-derived CDR1 and CDR2 are LNHDA and SQIVND (reference sequence). V was pared by 7 bases and J by 3 bases, with 12 bases between. CDR3 length: 13 residues. CDR3: CASKFLVDTEAFF. For the CDR3, the DNA is TGTGCCAGTAAATTTCTGGTCGACACTGAAGCTTTCTTT. Full variable domain (missing parts from reference TRBV19 and TRBJ1-1): DGGITQSPKYLFRKEGQNVTLSCEQNLNHDAMYWYRQDPGQGLRLIYYSQIVNDFQKGDIAEGYSVSREKKESFPLTVTSAQKNPTAFYLCASKFLVDTEAFFGQGTRLTVV.